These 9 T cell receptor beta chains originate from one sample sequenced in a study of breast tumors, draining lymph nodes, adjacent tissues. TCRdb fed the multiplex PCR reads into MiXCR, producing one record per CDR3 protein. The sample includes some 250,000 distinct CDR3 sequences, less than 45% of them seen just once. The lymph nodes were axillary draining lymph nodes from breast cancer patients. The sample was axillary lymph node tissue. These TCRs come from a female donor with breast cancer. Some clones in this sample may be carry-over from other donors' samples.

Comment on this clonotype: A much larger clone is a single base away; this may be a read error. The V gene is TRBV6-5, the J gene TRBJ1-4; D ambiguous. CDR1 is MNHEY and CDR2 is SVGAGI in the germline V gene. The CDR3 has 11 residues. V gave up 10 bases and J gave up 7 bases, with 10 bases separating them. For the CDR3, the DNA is TGTGCCACCCGGCGGGTTGAAAAACTGTTTTTT. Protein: CATRRVEKLFF.

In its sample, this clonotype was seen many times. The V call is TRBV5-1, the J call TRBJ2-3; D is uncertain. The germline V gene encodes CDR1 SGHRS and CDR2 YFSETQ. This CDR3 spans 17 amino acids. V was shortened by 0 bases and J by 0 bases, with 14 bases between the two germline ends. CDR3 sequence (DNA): TGCGCCAGCAGCTTGGCCCCGGTGAACCCTAGCACAGATACGCAGTATTTT. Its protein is CASSLAPVNPSTDTQYF.

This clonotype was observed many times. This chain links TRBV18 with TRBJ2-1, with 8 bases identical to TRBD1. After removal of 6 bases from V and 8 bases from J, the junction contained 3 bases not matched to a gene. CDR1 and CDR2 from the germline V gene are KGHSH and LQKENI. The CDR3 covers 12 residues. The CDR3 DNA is TGTGCCAGCTCGTCGACAGGGGATGAGCAGTTCTTC. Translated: CASSSTGDEQFF.

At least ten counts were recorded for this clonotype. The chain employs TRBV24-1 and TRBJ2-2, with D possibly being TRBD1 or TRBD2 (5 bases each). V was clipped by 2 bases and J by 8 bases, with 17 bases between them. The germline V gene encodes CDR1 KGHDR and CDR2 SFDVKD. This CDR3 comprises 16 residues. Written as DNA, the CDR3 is TGTGCCACCAGTGATTCCCGCCCGGGACCCGGGGGGGAGCTGTTTTTT. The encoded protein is CATSDSRPGPGGELFF.

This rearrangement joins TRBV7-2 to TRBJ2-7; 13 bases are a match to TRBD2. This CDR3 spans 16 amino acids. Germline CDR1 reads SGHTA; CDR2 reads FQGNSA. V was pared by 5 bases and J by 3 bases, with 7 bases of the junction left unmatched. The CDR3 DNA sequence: TGTGCCAGCAGCCTCGGGACTAGCGGGATTGGCTACGAGCAGTACTTC. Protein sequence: CASSLGTSGIGYEQYF.

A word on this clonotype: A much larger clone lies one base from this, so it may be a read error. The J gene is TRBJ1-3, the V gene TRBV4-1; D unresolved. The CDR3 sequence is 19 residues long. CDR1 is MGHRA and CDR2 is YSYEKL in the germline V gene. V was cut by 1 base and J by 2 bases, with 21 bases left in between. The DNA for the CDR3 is TGCGCCAGCAGCCAAGGAGGAGGTTCTTGGGGTTCTCCTGGAAACACCATATATTTT. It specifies CASSQGGGSWGSPGNTIYF.

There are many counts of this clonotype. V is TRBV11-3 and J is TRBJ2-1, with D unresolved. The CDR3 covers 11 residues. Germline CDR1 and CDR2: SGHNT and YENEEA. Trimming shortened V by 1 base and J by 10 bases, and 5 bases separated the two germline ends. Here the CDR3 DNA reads TGTGCCAGCAGCTTAGCCCGCGAGCAGTTCTTC. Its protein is CASSLAREQFF.

The CDR3 loop reads CASSLTAGGNKNIQYF. DNA of the CDR3: TGCGCCAGCAGCCTTACAGCGGGGGGCAACAAAAACATTCAGTACTTC. This sequence joins TRBV5-1 and TRBJ2-4; TRBD2 agrees at 9 bases. Per the germline V gene, CDR1 is SGHRS and CDR2 is YFSETQ. V dropped 4 bases and J dropped 3; count of bases not matched to a gene: 8. The CDR3 contains 16 residues.

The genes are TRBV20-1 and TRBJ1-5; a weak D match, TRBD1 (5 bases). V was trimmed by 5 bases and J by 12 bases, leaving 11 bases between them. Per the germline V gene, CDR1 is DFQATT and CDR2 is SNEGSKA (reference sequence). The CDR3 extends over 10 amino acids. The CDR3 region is CSAGDGGQHF. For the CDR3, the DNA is TGCAGTGCTGGGGACGGGGGCCAGCATTTT.